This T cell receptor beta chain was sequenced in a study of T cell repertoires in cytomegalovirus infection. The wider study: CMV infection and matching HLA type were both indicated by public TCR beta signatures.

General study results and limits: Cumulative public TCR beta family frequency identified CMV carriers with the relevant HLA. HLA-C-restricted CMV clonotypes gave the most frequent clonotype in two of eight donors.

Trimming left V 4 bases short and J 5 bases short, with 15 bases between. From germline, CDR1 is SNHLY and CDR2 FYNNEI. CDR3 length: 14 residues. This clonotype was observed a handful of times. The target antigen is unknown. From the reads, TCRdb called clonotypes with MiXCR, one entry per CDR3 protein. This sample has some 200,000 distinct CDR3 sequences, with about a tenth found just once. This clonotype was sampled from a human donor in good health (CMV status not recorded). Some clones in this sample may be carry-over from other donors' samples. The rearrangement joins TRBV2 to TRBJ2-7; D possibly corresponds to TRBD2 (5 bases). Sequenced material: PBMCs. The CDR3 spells CASSVIGKWDEQYF. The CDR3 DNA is TGTGCCAGCAGTGTCATCGGGAAGTGGGACGAGCAGTACTTC.